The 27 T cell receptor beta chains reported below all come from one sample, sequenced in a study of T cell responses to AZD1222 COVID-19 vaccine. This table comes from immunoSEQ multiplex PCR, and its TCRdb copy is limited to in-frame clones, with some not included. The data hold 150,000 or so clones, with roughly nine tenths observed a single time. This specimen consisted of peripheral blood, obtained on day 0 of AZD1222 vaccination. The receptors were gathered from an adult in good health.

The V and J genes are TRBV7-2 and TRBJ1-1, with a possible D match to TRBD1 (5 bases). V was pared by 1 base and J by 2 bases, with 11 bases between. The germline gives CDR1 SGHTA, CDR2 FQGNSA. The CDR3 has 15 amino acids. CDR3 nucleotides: TGTGCCAGCAGCTTAGTTGGCGGGGGTAACACTGAAGCTTTCTTT. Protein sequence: CASSLVGGGNTEAFF.

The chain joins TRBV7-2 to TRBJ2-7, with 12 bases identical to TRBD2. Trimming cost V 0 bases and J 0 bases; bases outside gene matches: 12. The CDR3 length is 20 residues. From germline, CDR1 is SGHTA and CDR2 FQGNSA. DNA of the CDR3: TGTGCCAGCAGCTTAGCAGCCGGGACTAGCGGGCTTACGAGCTCCTACGAGCAGTACTTC. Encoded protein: CASSLAAGTSGLTSSYEQYF.

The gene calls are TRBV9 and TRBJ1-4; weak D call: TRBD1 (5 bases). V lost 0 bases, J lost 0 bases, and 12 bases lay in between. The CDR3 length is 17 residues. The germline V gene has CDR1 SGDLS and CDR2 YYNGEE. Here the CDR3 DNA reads TGTGCCAGCAGCGTAGGTCAGGGAGCCGCAACTAATGAAAAACTGTTTTTT. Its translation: CASSVGQGAATNEKLFF.

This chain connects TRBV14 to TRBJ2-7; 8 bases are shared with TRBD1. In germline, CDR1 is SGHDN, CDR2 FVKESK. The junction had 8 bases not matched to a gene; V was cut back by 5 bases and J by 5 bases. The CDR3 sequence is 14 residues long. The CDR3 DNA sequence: TGTGCCAGCAGCTTAAGGACAGGGTACCACGAGCAGTACTTC. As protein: CASSLRTGYHEQYF.

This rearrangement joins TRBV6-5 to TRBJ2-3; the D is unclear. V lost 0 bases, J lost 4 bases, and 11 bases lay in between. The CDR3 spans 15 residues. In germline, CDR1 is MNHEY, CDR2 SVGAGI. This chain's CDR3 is CASSYSFPSADTQYF. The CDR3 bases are TGTGCCAGCAGTTACTCGTTCCCGTCCGCAGATACGCAGTATTTT.

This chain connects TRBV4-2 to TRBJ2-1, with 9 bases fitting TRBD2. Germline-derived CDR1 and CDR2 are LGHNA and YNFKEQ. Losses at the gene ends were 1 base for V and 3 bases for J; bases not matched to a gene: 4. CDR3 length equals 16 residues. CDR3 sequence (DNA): TGTGCCAGCAGCCAAGTGGCTAGCGGGGACTACAATGAGCAGTTCTTC. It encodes CASSQVASGDYNEQFF.

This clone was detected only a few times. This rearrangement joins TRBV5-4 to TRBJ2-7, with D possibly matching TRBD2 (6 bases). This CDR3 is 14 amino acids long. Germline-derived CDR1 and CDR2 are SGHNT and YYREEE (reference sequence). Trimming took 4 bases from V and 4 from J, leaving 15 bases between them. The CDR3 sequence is CASSQGLGGYEQYF. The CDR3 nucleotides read TGTGCCAGCAGCCAGGGACTTGGTGGGTACGAGCAGTACTTC. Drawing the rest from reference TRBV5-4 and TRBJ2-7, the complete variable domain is ETGVTQSPTHLIKTRGQQVTLRCSSQSGHNTVSWYQQALGQGPQFIFQYYREEENGRGNFPPRFSGLQFPNYSSELNVNALELDDSALYLCASSQGLGGYEQYFGPGTRLTVT.

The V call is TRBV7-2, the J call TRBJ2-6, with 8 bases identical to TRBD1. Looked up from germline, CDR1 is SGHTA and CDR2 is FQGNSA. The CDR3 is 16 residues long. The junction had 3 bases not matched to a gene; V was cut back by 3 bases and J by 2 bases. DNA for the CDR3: TGTGCCAGCAGCTTTTCAGGGGGCGCTGGGGCCAACGTCCTGACTTTC. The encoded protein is CASSFSGGAGANVLTF.

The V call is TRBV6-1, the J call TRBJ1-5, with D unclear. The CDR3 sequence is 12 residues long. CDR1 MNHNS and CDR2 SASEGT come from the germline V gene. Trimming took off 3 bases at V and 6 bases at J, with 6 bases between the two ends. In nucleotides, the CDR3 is TGTGCCAGCAGTGATCGGGTTCAGCCCCAGCATTTT. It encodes CASSDRVQPQHF.

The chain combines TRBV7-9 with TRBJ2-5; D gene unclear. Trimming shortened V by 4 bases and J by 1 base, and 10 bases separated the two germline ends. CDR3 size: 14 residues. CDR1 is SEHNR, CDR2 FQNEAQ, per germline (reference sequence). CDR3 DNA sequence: TGTGCCAGCAGCTCCGTGGCCCTCCAAGAGACCCAGTACTTC. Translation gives CASSSVALQETQYF.

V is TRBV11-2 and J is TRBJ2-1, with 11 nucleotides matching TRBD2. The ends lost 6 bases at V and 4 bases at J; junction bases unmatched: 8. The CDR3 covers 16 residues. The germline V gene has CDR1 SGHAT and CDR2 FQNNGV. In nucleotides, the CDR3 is TGTGCCAGCAGTCCAAGGACTAGCGGGTATTACAATGAGCAGTTCTTC. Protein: CASSPRTSGYYNEQFF.

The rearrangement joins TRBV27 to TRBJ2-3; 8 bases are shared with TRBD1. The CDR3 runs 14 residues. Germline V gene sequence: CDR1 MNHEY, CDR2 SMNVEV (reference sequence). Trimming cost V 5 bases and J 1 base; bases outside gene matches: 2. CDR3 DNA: TGTGCCAGCAGTCCGGGACAGGGCACAGATACGCAGTATTTT. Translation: CASSPGQGTDTQYF.

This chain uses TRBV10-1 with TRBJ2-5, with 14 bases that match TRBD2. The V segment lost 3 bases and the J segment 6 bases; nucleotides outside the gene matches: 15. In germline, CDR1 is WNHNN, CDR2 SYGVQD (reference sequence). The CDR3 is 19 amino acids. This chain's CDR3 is CASSESPPGLAGAGQTQYF. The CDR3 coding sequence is TGCGCCAGCAGTGAATCTCCACCGGGACTAGCGGGGGCCGGGCAGACCCAGTACTTC.

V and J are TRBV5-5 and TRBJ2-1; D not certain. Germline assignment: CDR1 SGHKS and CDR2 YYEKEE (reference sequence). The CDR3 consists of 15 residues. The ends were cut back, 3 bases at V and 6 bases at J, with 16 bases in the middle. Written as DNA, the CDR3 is TGTGCCAGCAGCTCGGACCGGGTGGTGACCAATGAGCAGTTCTTC. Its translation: CASSSDRVVTNEQFF.

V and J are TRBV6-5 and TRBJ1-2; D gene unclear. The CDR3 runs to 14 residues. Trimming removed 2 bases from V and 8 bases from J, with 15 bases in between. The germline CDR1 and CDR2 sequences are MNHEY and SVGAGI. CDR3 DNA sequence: TGTGCCAGCAGTTACGGGCAGGCCTCGTGGGGCTACACCTTC. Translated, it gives CASSYGQASWGYTF.

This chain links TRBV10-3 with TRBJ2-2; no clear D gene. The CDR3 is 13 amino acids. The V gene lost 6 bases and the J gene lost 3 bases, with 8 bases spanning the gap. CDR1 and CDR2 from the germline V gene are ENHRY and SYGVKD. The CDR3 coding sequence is TGTGCCATCAGGACCGGATACACCGGGGAGCTGTTTTTT. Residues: CAIRTGYTGELFF.

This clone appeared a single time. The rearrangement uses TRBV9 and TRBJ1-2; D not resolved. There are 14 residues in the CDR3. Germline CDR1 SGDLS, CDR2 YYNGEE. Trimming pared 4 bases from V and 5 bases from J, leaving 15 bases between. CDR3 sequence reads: CASSPRESSYGYTF. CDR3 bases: TGTGCCAGCAGCCCCCGAGAGTCGTCTTATGGCTACACCTTC. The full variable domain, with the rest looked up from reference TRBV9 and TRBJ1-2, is DSGVTQTPKHLITATGQRVTLRCSPRSGDLSVYWYQQSLDQGLQFLIQYYNGEERAKGNILERFSAQQFPDLHSELNLSSLELGDSALYFCASSPRESSYGYTFGSGTRLTVV.

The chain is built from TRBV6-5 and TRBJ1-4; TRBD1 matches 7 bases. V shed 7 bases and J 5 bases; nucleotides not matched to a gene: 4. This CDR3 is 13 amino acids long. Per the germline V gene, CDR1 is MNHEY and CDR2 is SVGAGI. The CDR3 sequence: CASKGGLNEKLFF. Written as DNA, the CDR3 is TGTGCCAGCAAAGGGGGCCTAAATGAAAAACTGTTTTTT.

The CDR3 reads CASSQGGMNTGELFF. The CDR3, as DNA: TGCGCCAGCAGCCAGGGCGGGATGAACACCGGGGAGCTGTTTTTT. The V gene is TRBV5-1, the J gene TRBJ2-2; possible D gene TRBD2, 6 bases. The V end was cut by 4 bases, the J end by 1 base, with 11 bases between. Germline V gene data show CDR1 as SGHRS and CDR2 as YFSETQ. CDR3 length: 15 residues.

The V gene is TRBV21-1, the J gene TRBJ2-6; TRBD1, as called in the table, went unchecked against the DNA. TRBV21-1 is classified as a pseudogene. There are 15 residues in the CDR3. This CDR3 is CASSNQGSGANVLTF. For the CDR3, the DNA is TGTGCCAGCAGCAATCAGGGATCTGGGGCCAACGTCCTGACTTTC.

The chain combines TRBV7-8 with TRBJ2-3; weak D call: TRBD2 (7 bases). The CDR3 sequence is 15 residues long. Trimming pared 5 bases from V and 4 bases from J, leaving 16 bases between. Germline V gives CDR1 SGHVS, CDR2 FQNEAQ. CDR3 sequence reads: CASSLRGGGADTQYF. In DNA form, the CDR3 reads TGTGCCAGCAGCCTACGGGGAGGGGGGGCAGATACGCAGTATTTT.

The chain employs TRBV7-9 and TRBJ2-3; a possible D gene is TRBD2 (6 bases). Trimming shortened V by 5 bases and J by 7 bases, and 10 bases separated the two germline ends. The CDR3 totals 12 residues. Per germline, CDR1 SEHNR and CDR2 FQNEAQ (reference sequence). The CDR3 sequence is CASSRESYTQYF. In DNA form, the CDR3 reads TGTGCCAGCAGCCGGGAGAGCTATACGCAGTATTTT.

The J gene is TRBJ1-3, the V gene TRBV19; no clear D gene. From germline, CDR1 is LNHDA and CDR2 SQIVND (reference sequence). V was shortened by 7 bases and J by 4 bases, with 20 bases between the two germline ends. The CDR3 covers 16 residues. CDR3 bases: TGTGCCAGTATGATCGGAGGGCGGATTGACGGAAACACCATATATTTT. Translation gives CASMIGGRIDGNTIYF.

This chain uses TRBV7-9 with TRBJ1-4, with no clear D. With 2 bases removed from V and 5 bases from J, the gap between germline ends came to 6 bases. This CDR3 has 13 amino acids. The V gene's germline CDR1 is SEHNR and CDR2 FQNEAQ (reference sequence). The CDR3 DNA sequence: TGTGCCAGCAGCTTAAGGACCAATGAAAAACTGTTTTTT. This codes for CASSLRTNEKLFF. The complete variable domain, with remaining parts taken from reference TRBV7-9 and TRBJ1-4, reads DTGVSQNPRHKITKRGQNVTFRCDPISEHNRLYWYRQTLGQGPEFLTYFQNEAQLEKSRLLSDRFSAERPKGSFSTLEIQRTEQGDSAMYLCASSLRTNEKLFFGSGTQLSVL.

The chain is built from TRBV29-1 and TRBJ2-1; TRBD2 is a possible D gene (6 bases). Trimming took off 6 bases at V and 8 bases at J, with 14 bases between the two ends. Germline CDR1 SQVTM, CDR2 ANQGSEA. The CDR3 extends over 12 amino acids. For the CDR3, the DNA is TGCAGCGTGGGGACTGATTGGGATGAGCAGTTCTTC. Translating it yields CSVGTDWDEQFF.

CDR3 sequence: CAIRAGLADTDTQYF. The CDR3 region has the DNA TGTGCCATCAGGGCGGGGCTAGCGGACACAGATACGCAGTATTTT. The chain employs TRBV10-3 and TRBJ2-3; 7 positions agree with TRBD2. The CDR3 spans 15 residues. The germline CDR1 and CDR2 sequences are ENHRY and SYGVKD. Trimming removed 6 bases from V and 2 bases from J; junction bases left unmatched: 8.

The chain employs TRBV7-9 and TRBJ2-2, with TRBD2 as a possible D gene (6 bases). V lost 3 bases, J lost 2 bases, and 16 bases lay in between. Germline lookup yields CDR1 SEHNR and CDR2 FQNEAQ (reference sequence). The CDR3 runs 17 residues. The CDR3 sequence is CASSFAWRDVNTGELFF. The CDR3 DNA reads TGTGCCAGCAGCTTCGCTTGGAGGGATGTTAACACCGGGGAGCTGTTTTTT.